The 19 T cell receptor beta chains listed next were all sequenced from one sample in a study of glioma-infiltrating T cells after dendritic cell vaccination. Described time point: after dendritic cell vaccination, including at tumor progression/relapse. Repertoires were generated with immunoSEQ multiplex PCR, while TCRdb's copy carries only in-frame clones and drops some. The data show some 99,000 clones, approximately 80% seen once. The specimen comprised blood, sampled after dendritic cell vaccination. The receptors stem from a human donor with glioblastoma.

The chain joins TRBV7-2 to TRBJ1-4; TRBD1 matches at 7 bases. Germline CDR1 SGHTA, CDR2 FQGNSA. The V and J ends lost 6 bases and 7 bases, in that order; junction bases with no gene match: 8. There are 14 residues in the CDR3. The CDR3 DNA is TGTGCCAGCAGTCCCAGGGGGTCTGGTGAAAAACTGTTTTTT. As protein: CASSPRGSGEKLFF. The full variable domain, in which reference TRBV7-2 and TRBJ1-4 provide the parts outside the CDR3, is GAGVSQSPSNKVTEKGKDVELRCDPISGHTALYWYRQSLGQGLEFLIYFQGNSAPDKSGLPSDRFSAERTGGSVSTLTIQRTQQEDSAVYLCASSPRGSGEKLFFGSGTQLSVL.

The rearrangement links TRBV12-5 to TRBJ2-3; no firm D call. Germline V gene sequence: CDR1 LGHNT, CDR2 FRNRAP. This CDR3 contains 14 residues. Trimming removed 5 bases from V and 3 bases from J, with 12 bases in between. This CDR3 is CASGKGGGTDTQYF. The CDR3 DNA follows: TGTGCTAGTGGTAAAGGCGGTGGTACAGATACGCAGTATTTT.

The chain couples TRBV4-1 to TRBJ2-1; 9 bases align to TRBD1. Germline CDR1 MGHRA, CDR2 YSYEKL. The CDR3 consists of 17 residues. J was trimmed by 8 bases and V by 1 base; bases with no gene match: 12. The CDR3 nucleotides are TGCGCCAGCAGCCAAGGGGCGACAGGGGGACCTTATGATGAGCAGTTCTTC. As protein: CASSQGATGGPYDEQFF.

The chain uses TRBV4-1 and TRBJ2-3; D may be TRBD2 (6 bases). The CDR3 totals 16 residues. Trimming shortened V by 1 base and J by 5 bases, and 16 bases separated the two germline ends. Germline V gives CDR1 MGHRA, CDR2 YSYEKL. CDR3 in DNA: TGCGCCAGCAGCCAAGTGGCTCTAGCGAGTCAAGATACGCAGTATTTT. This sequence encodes CASSQVALASQDTQYF.

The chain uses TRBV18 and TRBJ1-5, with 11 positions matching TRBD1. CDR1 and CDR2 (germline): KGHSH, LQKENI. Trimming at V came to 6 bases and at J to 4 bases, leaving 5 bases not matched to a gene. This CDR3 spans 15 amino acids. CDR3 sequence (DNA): TGTGCCAGCTCTCCGGGGACAGGGGGAAATCAGCCCCAGCATTTT. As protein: CASSPGTGGNQPQHF.

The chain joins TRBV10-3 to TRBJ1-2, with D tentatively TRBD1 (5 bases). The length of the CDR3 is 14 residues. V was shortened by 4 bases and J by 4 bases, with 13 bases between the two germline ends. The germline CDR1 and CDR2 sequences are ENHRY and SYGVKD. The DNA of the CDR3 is TGTGCCATCAGTGGCCAGGGTGAACCCTATGGCTACACCTTC. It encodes CAISGQGEPYGYTF.

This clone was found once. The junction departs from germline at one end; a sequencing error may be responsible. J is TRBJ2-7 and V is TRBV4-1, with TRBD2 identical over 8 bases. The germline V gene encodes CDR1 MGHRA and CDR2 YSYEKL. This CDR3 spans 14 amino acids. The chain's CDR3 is CASSQIGGGYGQYF. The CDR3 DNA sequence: TGCGCCAGCAGCCAAATTGGCGGGGGGTACGGGCAGTACTTC.

The CDR3 sequence: CASSLIRGTGKEKLFF. The CDR3 DNA reads TGCGCCAGCAGCTTGATCAGAGGGACAGGGAAGGAAAAACTGTTTTTT. V and J are TRBV5-1 and TRBJ1-4, with TRBD1 matching 9 bases. The germline gives CDR1 SGHRS, CDR2 YFSETQ. The CDR3 sequence is 16 residues long. Unmatched junction bases numbered 9, after V lost 1 base and J lost 8 bases.

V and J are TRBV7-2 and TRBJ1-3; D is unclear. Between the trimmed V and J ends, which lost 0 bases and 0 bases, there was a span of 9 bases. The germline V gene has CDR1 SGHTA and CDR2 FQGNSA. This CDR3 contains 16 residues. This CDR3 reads CASSLAQVSSGNTIYF. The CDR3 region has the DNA TGTGCCAGCAGCTTAGCCCAGGTTAGCTCTGGAAACACCATATATTTT.

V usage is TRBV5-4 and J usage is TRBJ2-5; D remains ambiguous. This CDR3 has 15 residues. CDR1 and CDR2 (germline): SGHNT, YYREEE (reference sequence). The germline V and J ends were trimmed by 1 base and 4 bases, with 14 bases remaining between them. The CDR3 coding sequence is TGTGCCAGCAGCTTGTATGGCGGTCTATCAGAGACCCAGTACTTC. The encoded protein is CASSLYGGLSETQYF. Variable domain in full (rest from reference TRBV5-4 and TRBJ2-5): ETGVTQSPTHLIKTRGQQVTLRCSSQSGHNTVSWYQQALGQGPQFIFQYYREEENGRGNFPPRFSGLQFPNYSSELNVNALELDDSALYLCASSLYGGLSETQYFGPGTRLLVL.

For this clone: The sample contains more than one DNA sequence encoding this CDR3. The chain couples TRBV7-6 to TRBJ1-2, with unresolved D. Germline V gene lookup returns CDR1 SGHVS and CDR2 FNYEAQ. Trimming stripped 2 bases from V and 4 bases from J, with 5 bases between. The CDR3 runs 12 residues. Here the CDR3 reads CASSLPGYGYTF. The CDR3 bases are TGTGCCAGCAGCTTACCAGGCTATGGCTACACCTTC.

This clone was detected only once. CDR3 sequence (DNA): TGTGCCAGCAGTTCAATGACAGCCCTCTACACCCAGTACTTC. Translation gives CASSSMTALYTQYF. This rearrangement joins TRBV28 to TRBJ2-5, with D maybe TRBD1 (5 bases). CDR3 length equals 14 residues. The germline V gene has CDR1 MDHEN and CDR2 SYDVKM. The germline V and J ends were trimmed by 4 bases and 8 bases, with 17 bases remaining between them.

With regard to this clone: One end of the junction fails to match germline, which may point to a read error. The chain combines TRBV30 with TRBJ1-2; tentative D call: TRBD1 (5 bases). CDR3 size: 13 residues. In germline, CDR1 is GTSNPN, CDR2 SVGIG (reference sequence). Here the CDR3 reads CAWSGGANSGYTF. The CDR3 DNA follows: TGTGCCTGGAGTGGCGGGGCCAACTCTGGCTACACCTTC.

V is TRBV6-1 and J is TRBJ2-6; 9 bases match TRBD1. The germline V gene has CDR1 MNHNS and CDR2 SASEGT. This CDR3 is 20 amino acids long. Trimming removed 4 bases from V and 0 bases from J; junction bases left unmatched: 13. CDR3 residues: CASSVGTGNSLTSGANVLTF. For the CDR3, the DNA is TGTGCCAGCAGTGTGGGGACAGGGAATTCCCTAACCTCTGGGGCCAACGTCCTGACTTTC.

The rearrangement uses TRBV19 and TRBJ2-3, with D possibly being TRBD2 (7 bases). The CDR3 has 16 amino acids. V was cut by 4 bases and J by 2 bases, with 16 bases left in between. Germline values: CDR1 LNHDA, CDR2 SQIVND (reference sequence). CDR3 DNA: TGTGCCAGTAGTACCCAGGGGCTAGCGGTCACAGATACGCAGTATTTT. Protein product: CASSTQGLAVTDTQYF.

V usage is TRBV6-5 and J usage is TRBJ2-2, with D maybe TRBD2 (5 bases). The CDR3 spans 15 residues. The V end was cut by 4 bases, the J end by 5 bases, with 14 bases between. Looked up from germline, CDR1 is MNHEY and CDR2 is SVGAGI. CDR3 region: CASSSGLLVTGELFF. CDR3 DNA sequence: TGTGCCAGCAGTTCCGGACTCTTGGTGACCGGGGAGCTGTTTTTT.

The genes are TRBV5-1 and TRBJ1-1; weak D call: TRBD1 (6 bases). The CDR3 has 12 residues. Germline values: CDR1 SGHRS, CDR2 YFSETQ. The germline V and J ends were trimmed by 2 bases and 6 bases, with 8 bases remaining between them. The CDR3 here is CASSLQGAEAFF. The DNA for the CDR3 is TGCGCCAGCAGCTTACAGGGAGCTGAAGCTTTCTTT.

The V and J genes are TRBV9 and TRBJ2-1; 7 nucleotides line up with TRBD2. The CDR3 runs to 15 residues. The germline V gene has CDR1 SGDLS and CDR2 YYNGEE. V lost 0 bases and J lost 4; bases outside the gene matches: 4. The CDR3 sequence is CASSVVGGEYNEQFF. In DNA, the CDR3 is TGTGCCAGCAGCGTAGTGGGGGGGGAGTACAATGAGCAGTTCTTC.

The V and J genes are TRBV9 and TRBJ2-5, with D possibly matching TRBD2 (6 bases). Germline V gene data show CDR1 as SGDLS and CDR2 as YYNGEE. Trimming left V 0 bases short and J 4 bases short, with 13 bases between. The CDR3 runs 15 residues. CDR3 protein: CASSVEGRRGETQYF. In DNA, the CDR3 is TGTGCCAGCAGCGTAGAGGGCAGGAGGGGAGAGACCCAGTACTTC.